These 23 T cell receptor beta chains were all obtained from the same sample, sequenced in a study of regulatory T cells. The PCR used 52 TRBV and 13 TRBJ primers. Produced via immunoSEQ multiplex PCR; TCRdb's table is partial and in-frame only. In the table there are 20,000 or so clones, approximately 93% of which are singletons. The sequenced material came from CD8+ T cells sorted from blood. These receptors all come from a child younger than 10 with CD3G deficiency.

As DNA, the CDR3 is TGTGCCAGCAGTCCCAGCGGATGGGCCCCCTTATACTTC. Residues: CASSPSGWAPLYF. The chain carries TRBV27 and TRBJ2-7; possibly TRBD2 for D (5 bases). V dropped 5 bases and J dropped 13 bases, with 21 bases sitting between them. Germline lookup yields CDR1 MNHEY and CDR2 SMNVEV (reference sequence). There are 13 residues in the CDR3.

This clone has a single count. The gene calls are TRBV28 and TRBJ2-5; weak D call: TRBD1 (5 bases). The V gene's germline CDR1 is MDHEN and CDR2 SYDVKM. The CDR3 is 12 residues long. Between the trimmed V and J ends, which lost 5 bases and 5 bases, there was a span of 9 bases. Here the CDR3 DNA reads TGTGCCAGCAGTGACAGCGAGGAGACCCAGTACTTC. This encodes CASSDSEETQYF.

The V gene is TRBV28, the J gene TRBJ2-3; 10 bases are shared with TRBD2. Trimming at V came to 5 bases and at J to 3 bases, leaving 8 bases not matched to a gene. CDR1 is MDHEN, CDR2 SYDVKM, per germline. The CDR3 runs 16 residues. CDR3 DNA sequence: TGTGCCAGCAGTGCCGGGACTAGCGCGGATACAGATACGCAGTATTTT. Amino acid sequence: CASSAGTSADTDTQYF.

The rearrangement uses TRBV28 and TRBJ2-7; the match to TRBD2 covers 10 bases. CDR1 MDHEN and CDR2 SYDVKM come from the germline V gene. The V and J ends lost 3 bases and 2 bases, in that order; junction bases with no gene match: 7. CDR3 length: 16 residues. CDR3 in DNA: TGTGCCAGCAGTTTGGCTAGCGGGAGCGTACCCTACGAGCAGTACTTC. Translated: CASSLASGSVPYEQYF.

In its sample, this clone was seen once. The chain is built from TRBV5-1 and TRBJ1-2; D not certain. Germline values: CDR1 SGHRS, CDR2 YFSETQ. The CDR3 consists of 15 residues. Trimming cost V 0 bases and J 0 bases, with 9 bases left between them. The CDR3 DNA sequence: TGCGCCAGCAGCTTGGGGGCAGCTCCTAACTATGGCTACACCTTC. Translated, it gives CASSLGAAPNYGYTF. The variable domain in full, with the rest retrieved from reference TRBV5-1 and TRBJ1-2, is KAGVTQTPRYLIKTRGQQVTLSCSPISGHRSVSWYQQTPGQGLQFLFEYFSETQRNKGNFPGRFSGRQFSNSRSEMNVSTLELGDSALYLCASSLGAAPNYGYTFGSGTRLTVV.

This clone has a single count. The V call is TRBV11-2, the J call TRBJ2-2; possible D gene TRBD1, 5 bases. This CDR3 comprises 13 residues. The germline gives CDR1 SGHAT, CDR2 FQNNGV. With 5 bases removed from V and 5 bases from J, the gap between germline ends came to 9 bases. CDR3 DNA: TGTGCCAGCAGCCGTAGGGGTACCGGGGAGCTGTTTTTT. Encoded protein: CASSRRGTGELFF.

J is TRBJ2-1 and V is TRBV11-2, with 12 bases aligning to TRBD2. J gave up 0 bases and V 1 base, and 4 bases lay outside the gene matches. The CDR3 runs to 18 residues. Germline-derived CDR1 and CDR2 are SGHAT and FQNNGV. The CDR3 DNA reads as TGTGCCAGCAGCTTAGCGTGGGGACTAGCGGGCTCCTACAATGAGCAGTTCTTC. This encodes CASSLAWGLAGSYNEQFF.

The V call is TRBV12-2, the J call TRBJ2-5; TRBD2 was called by the table and not checked on the DNA. Gene TRBJ2-7 matches the end of the DNA better, so the J call may be wrong. TRBV12-2 is a pseudogene segment. CDR3 length equals 15 residues. The CDR3 sequence is CASRLGIIRAYEQYF. CDR3 nucleotide sequence: TGTGCAAGTCGCTTAGGTATTATAAGAGCATACGAGCAGTACTTC.

The DNA of the CDR3 is TGTGCCAGCAGTTTGTGGGGGGCAACCTACGAGCAGTACTTC. It is translated as CASSLWGATYEQYF. The J gene is TRBJ2-7, the V gene TRBV28; D may match TRBD1 or TRBD2 (6 bases each). V lost 3 bases to trimming and J lost 2 bases, with 11 bases between them. Germline assignment: CDR1 MDHEN and CDR2 SYDVKM. The CDR3 is 14 amino acids.

The rearrangement joins TRBV28 to TRBJ2-7, with 7 bases identical to TRBD1. CDR3 length: 14 amino acids. The V gene end was trimmed by 4 bases and the J gene end by 1 base; junction bases not matched to a gene: 4. Per germline, CDR1 MDHEN and CDR2 SYDVKM. This chain's CDR3 is CASSSPGQSYEQYF. In DNA form, the CDR3 reads TGTGCCAGCAGTTCACCGGGACAGTCCTACGAGCAGTACTTC. Full variable domain (missing parts from reference TRBV28 and TRBJ2-7): DVKVTQSSRYLVKRTGEKVFLECVQDMDHENMFWYRQDPGLGLRLIYFSYDVKMKEKGDIPEGYSVSREKKERFSLILESASTNQTSMYLCASSSPGQSYEQYFGPGTRLTVT.

V and J are TRBV28 and TRBJ2-7; 8 bases match TRBD2. Germline V CDR1 and CDR2: MDHEN, SYDVKM. The CDR3 is 14 residues long. With V trimmed by 2 bases and J by 3 bases, 3 bases remained unmatched. As DNA, the CDR3 is TGTGCCAGCAGTTTAGGTAGCGGGGACTACGAGCAGTACTTC. This translates into CASSLGSGDYEQYF.

This clone appeared once. The rearrangement joins TRBV11-3 to TRBJ2-7; 10 bases match TRBD1. V dropped 4 bases and J dropped 3; count of bases not matched to a gene: 12. The length of the CDR3 is 17 residues. The V gene's germline CDR1 is SGHNT and CDR2 YENEEA. CDR3 in amino acids: CASSSFWGTGVFYEQYF. DNA of the CDR3: TGTGCCAGCAGCTCATTTTGGGGGACAGGGGTTTTCTACGAGCAGTACTTC.

This clone was seen once. Other nucleotide sequences from this sample produce the same CDR3. V gene TRBV28 combines with J gene TRBJ2-7; D possibly corresponds to TRBD1 (5 bases). CDR3 length: 11 amino acids. CDR1 MDHEN and CDR2 SYDVKM come from the germline V gene. V was trimmed by 6 bases and J by 5 bases, leaving 8 bases between them. The CDR3 here is CASSLGDEQYF. DNA for the CDR3: TGTGCCAGCAGCCTAGGGGACGAGCAGTACTTC. Full variable domain (rest looked up from reference TRBV28 and TRBJ2-7): DVKVTQSSRYLVKRTGEKVFLECVQDMDHENMFWYRQDPGLGLRLIYFSYDVKMKEKGDIPEGYSVSREKKERFSLILESASTNQTSMYLCASSLGDEQYFGPGTRLTVT.

The rearrangement joins TRBV28 to TRBJ2-7, with TRBD1 matching over 9 bases. Losses at the gene ends were 2 bases for V and 7 bases for J; bases not matched to a gene: 9. Germline-derived CDR1 and CDR2 are MDHEN and SYDVKM. The CDR3 length is 15 residues. The CDR3 DNA sequence: TGTGCCAGCAGTTTAAGCCCCGGGACAGGGTTTGAGCAGTACTTC. It yields the protein CASSLSPGTGFEQYF.

The rearrangement joins TRBV6-1 to TRBJ2-7; 9 positions match TRBD2. The CDR3 length is 14 residues. Germline lookup yields CDR1 MNHNS and CDR2 SASEGT. Losses at the gene ends were 4 bases for V and 4 bases for J; bases not matched to a gene: 5. CDR3 residues: CASSVLSGSYEQYF. The CDR3 DNA reads TGTGCCAGCAGTGTGCTTAGCGGGAGTTACGAGCAGTACTTC.

V gene TRBV19 combines with J gene TRBJ2-5; D is unclear. CDR3 length equals 14 residues. Trimming stripped 11 bases from V and 3 bases from J, with 19 bases between. Germline assignment: CDR1 LNHDA and CDR2 SQIVND (reference sequence). CDR3 residues: CAPQSPVVKETQYF. As DNA, the CDR3 is TGTGCCCCCCAATCCCCCGTAGTCAAAGAGACCCAGTACTTC. The entire variable domain, with the rest obtained from reference TRBV19 and TRBJ2-5, is as follows: DGGITQSPKYLFRKEGQNVTLSCEQNLNHDAMYWYRQDPGQGLRLIYYSQIVNDFQKGDIAEGYSVSREKKESFPLTVTSAQKNPTAFYLCAPQSPVVKETQYFGPGTRLLVL.

This CDR3 is CASTLGTSGIKNEQFF. CDR3 in DNA: TGTGCCAGCACCCTAGGGACTAGCGGGATCAAAAATGAGCAGTTCTTC. The rearrangement joins TRBV7-9 to TRBJ2-1; the match to TRBD2 covers 13 bases. The CDR3 runs 16 residues. After removal of 7 bases from V and 7 bases from J, the junction contained 10 bases not matched to a gene. Germline V gene sequence: CDR1 SEHNR, CDR2 FQNEAQ (reference sequence).

The chain carries TRBV6-5 and TRBJ1-2; D is undetermined. This CDR3 has 9 residues. Germline V lookup: CDR1 MNHEY, CDR2 SVGAGI. V lost 9 bases, J lost 4 bases, and 3 bases lay in between. The CDR3 loop is CARGYGYTF. DNA for the CDR3: TGTGCCAGAGGCTATGGCTACACCTTC.

This chain uses TRBV6-1 with TRBJ2-7; no clear D. This CDR3 spans 13 amino acids. Germline-derived CDR1 and CDR2 are MNHNS and SASEGT. V dropped 2 bases and J dropped 0 bases, with 5 bases sitting between them. The CDR3 bases are TGTGCCAGCAGTGAAAAGTTCTCCTACGAGCAGTACTTC. This codes for CASSEKFSYEQYF.

Written as DNA, the CDR3 is TGTGCCAGCAGCCGAGGGACAGGGCGAGGAAATGAGCAGTTCTTC. This codes for CASSRGTGRGNEQFF. The V call is TRBV13, the J call TRBJ2-1; 9 bases align to TRBD1. The CDR3 covers 15 residues. The ends lost 5 bases at V and 7 bases at J; junction bases unmatched: 9. The germline gives CDR1 PRHDT, CDR2 FYEKMQ (reference sequence).

This chain uses TRBV4-1 with TRBJ2-4; TRBD2 is a possible D gene (6 bases). The CDR3 contains 14 residues. Per germline, CDR1 MGHRA and CDR2 YSYEKL. Deletions cut 0 bases from V and 15 bases from J, with 18 bases between. As DNA, the CDR3 is TGCGCCAGCAGCCAAGATGTGGCTAGCGAGGTTAGGTACTTC. Translated: CASSQDVASEVRYF.

The chain joins TRBV6-1 to TRBJ2-3; a weak D match, TRBD1 (5 bases). From germline, CDR1 is MNHNS and CDR2 SASEGT. CDR3 size: 14 residues. V was cut by 3 bases and J by 4 bases, with 11 bases left in between. As DNA, the CDR3 is TGTGCCAGCAGTGATCCAGGGCTAGCAGATACGCAGTATTTT. Protein sequence: CASSDPGLADTQYF.

The rearrangement links TRBV6-1 to TRBJ2-3; a weak D match, TRBD2 (5 bases). V lost 4 bases and J lost 4, with 15 bases in between. CDR1 and CDR2 from the germline V gene are MNHNS and SASEGT. CDR3 length equals 15 residues. Here the CDR3 reads CASSGGLAHSDTQYF. The CDR3 DNA reads as TGTGCCAGCAGTGGTGGTCTAGCCCACTCAGATACGCAGTATTTT.